This TCR beta chain derives from a study of identical twins. This clonotype was observed many times. The donor group consisted entirely of healthy Caucasians. CDR1 and CDR2 (germline): SGHNT, YENEEA. V lost 1 base to trimming and J lost 1 base, with 4 bases between them. This CDR3 spans 13 amino acids. TCRdb redid the calling of the 5' RACE reads with MiXCR, one entry per CDR3 protein. The data show nearly 250,000 distinct CDR3 sequences, roughly 7% seen once. These data were also reused for a study on yellow fever vaccine responses in identical twins.

What was sequenced was memory (CD45RO+) T cells sorted from blood. The chain recombines TRBV11-3 with TRBJ1-1; D not certain. The source of this sequence is a woman younger than 35 in good health. For the CDR3, the DNA is TGTGCCAGCAGCTTAGCACAGAACACTGAAGCTTTCTTT. Translating gives CASSLAQNTEAFF.